This T cell receptor beta chain comes out of a study of TIL therapy for anti-PD-1-resistant metastatic lung cancer. Turning to the study itself: Tumors carried a median roughly 1.5 non-synonymous mutations per megabase.

Per the germline V gene, CDR1 is SGHKS and CDR2 is YYEKEE (reference sequence). V trimming: 4 bases; J trimming: 7 bases; junction bases outside the gene matches: 7. The CDR3 totals 14 residues. The immunoSEQ assay was v3. Sequencing used immunoSEQ multiplex PCR; TCRdb keeps in-frame clones, though not all of them. The sample has 95,000 or so clones; about 71% are singletons. Time point here: pre-treatment sample, taken before nivolumab and TIL therapy. Tumor tissue came from excised metastases, mostly pleural nodules or supraclavicular lymph nodes. This receptor was obtained from a person aged 25 to 85 with non-small cell lung cancer. V and J are TRBV5-5 and TRBJ1-4; 7 bases align to TRBD1. Source: tumor tissue, taken at baseline. The CDR3 nucleotides are TGTGCCAGCAGCCATGACAGGGCGGGTGAAAAACTGTTTTTT. Amino acids: CASSHDRAGEKLFF.